These 23 T cell receptor beta chains originate from one sample sequenced in a study of cytomegalovirus exposure and HLA in healthy donors. PCR employed 60 Vbeta and 13 Jbeta primers. The table came from immunoSEQ multiplex PCR; TCRdb's copy has only in-frame clones and leaves some out. The table has 160,000 or so clones, just under 80% seen once. The sequenced material came from PBMCs. Receptors originate from a woman aged 40 to 49 in good health and CMV-seropositive.

V gene TRBV18 combines with J gene TRBJ1-4, with TRBD1 identical over 9 bases. The junction had 13 bases not matched to a gene; V was cut back by 3 bases and J by 5 bases. The germline V gene has CDR1 KGHSH and CDR2 LQKENI. The CDR3 totals 18 residues. The CDR3 is CASSPRDRAVQVNEKLFF. CDR3 nucleotides: TGTGCCAGCTCACCCCGGGACAGGGCTGTTCAAGTCAATGAAAAACTGTTTTTT.

V gene TRBV5-1 combines with J gene TRBJ1-1, with unresolved D. V was shortened by 2 bases and J by 1 base, with 9 bases between the two germline ends. The CDR3 sequence is 14 residues long. Germline values: CDR1 SGHRS, CDR2 YFSETQ. This CDR3 is CASSFRGGNTEAFF. CDR3 nucleotides: TGCGCCAGCAGCTTCCGAGGAGGGAACACTGAAGCTTTCTTT.

The chain combines TRBV28 with TRBJ2-4; D is possibly TRBD1 (6 bases). The CDR3 has 15 amino acids. V was shortened by 6 bases and J by 5 bases, with 17 bases between the two germline ends. Germline CDR1 MDHEN, CDR2 SYDVKM. CDR3 sequence: CASRQQGSGENIQYF. CDR3 bases: TGTGCCAGCAGACAACAGGGCTCGGGTGAAAACATTCAGTACTTC.

V is TRBV11-2 and J is TRBJ2-3, with D possibly being TRBD1 (6 bases). V was clipped by 2 bases and J by 3 bases, with 9 bases between them. This CDR3 has 14 residues. Germline assignment: CDR1 SGHAT and CDR2 FQNNGV. The CDR3 spells CASSLTGYTDTQYF. For the CDR3, the DNA is TGTGCCAGCAGCTTAACAGGGTATACAGATACGCAGTATTTT.

About this clone: Other DNA sequences in the same sample also yield this CDR3. The gene calls are TRBV19 and TRBJ1-2, with 9 bases identical to TRBD1. The ends lost 3 bases at V and 8 bases at J; junction bases unmatched: 7. Germline CDR1 reads LNHDA; CDR2 reads SQIVND (reference sequence). This CDR3 has 14 amino acids. The DNA for the CDR3 is TGTGCCAGTAGTATCGGCGGGACAGGGAACGGCTACACCTTC. Translated, it gives CASSIGGTGNGYTF.

This chain joins TRBV19 and TRBJ1-2; the D is unclear. Germline loops: CDR1 LNHDA, CDR2 SQIVND (reference sequence). Trimming left V 4 bases short and J 0 bases short, with 9 bases between. The CDR3 contains 14 residues. CDR3 DNA: TGTGCCAGTAGTAGGAGGGTAGCTAACTATGGCTACACCTTC. Translation: CASSRRVANYGYTF.

The V call is TRBV7-8, the J call TRBJ2-7; D unresolved. The ends were cut back, 1 base at V and 3 bases at J, with 10 bases in the middle. The CDR3 runs to 14 residues. CDR1 is SGHVS and CDR2 is FQNEAQ in the germline V gene. For the CDR3, the DNA is TGTGCCAGCAGCTTAGGGCGGAGAGTCTACGAGCAGTACTTC. Its protein is CASSLGRRVYEQYF. Supplemented by reference TRBV7-8 and TRBJ2-7, the full variable domain reads GAGVSQSPRYKVAKRGQDVALRCDPISGHVSLFWYQQALGQGPEFLTYFQNEAQLDKSGLPSDRFFAERPEGSVSTLKIQRTQQEDSAVYLCASSLGRRVYEQYFGPGTRLTVT.

This clone was counted a few times. This chain uses TRBV7-2 with TRBJ2-3; the match to TRBD1 covers 8 bases. From germline, CDR1 is SGHTA and CDR2 FQGNSA. V shed 5 bases, J shed 8 bases, and the junction held 12 bases outside the gene matches. The CDR3 is made up of 15 amino acids. The CDR3 sequence: CASSPPGQGLRTQYF. CDR3 bases: TGTGCCAGCAGCCCGCCCGGACAGGGTTTGCGTACGCAGTATTTT.

The chain carries TRBV2 and TRBJ2-3, with 8 bases aligning to TRBD2. With 4 bases clipped from V and 5 bases from J, the junction kept 8 bases outside the gene matches. The CDR3 has 15 amino acids. Germline V gene data show CDR1 as SNHLY and CDR2 as FYNNEI. This CDR3 is CASSVLRGGLDTQYF. For the CDR3, the DNA is TGTGCCAGCAGTGTTTTACGGGGGGGCTTAGATACGCAGTATTTT.

This chain joins TRBV19 and TRBJ1-5, with 7 bases identical to TRBD1. CDR3 size: 17 residues. In germline, CDR1 is LNHDA, CDR2 SQIVND (reference sequence). The V segment lost 5 bases and the J segment 1 base; nucleotides outside the gene matches: 11. This CDR3 reads CASSFSLRDRSNQPQHF. CDR3 in DNA: TGTGCCAGTAGTTTCTCTCTTAGGGACAGAAGCAATCAGCCCCAGCATTTT.

The table lists this clone with a few counts. The chain combines TRBV2 with TRBJ2-3, with 7 nucleotides matching TRBD1. The germline V gene has CDR1 SNHLY and CDR2 FYNNEI. The CDR3 has 15 amino acids. V lost 4 bases and J lost 2; bases outside the gene matches: 6. The DNA for the CDR3 is TGTGCCAGCAGTGGATTGGGACAGACCACAGATACGCAGTATTTT. This translates into CASSGLGQTTDTQYF.

The chain carries TRBV19 and TRBJ2-1, with 7 positions matching TRBD1. Per germline, CDR1 LNHDA and CDR2 SQIVND (reference sequence). With 7 bases clipped from V and 6 bases from J, the junction kept 9 bases outside the gene matches. The CDR3 runs 14 residues. The CDR3 is CASTTRPGGNEQFF. The CDR3 nucleotides read TGTGCCAGTACTACGCGGCCAGGGGGCAATGAGCAGTTCTTC. Looking up the rest from reference TRBV19 and TRBJ2-1 gives the full variable domain: DGGITQSPKYLFRKEGQNVTLSCEQNLNHDAMYWYRQDPGQGLRLIYYSQIVNDFQKGDIAEGYSVSREKKESFPLTVTSAQKNPTAFYLCASTTRPGGNEQFFGPGTRLTVL.

The chain carries TRBV7-6 and TRBJ2-2; D might be TRBD1 (6 bases). Germline values: CDR1 SGHVS, CDR2 FNYEAQ. Trimming took 4 bases from V and 6 from J, leaving 12 bases between them. The CDR3 has 14 residues. As DNA, the CDR3 is TGTGCCAGCAGCTGGGGACAATCGCCCGGGGAGCTGTTTTTT. This sequence encodes CASSWGQSPGELFF.

The chain employs TRBV7-9 and TRBJ1-5; weak D call: TRBD1 (6 bases). The V gene's germline CDR1 is SEHNR and CDR2 FQNEAQ (reference sequence). This CDR3 has 14 amino acids. With 9 bases removed from V and 4 bases from J, the gap between germline ends came to 16 bases. CDR3 nucleotides: TGTGCCAGTACCAAGGACAGTACTAATCAGCCCCAGCATTTT. Translating it yields CASTKDSTNQPQHF.

This chain connects TRBV5-1 to TRBJ2-3; 8 bases are a match to TRBD1. The germline V gene has CDR1 SGHRS and CDR2 YFSETQ. The CDR3 length is 14 residues. Trimming took 6 bases from V and 1 from J; bases not matched to a gene: 4. In DNA form, the CDR3 reads TGCGCCAGCACTATGGGACAGGGCACAGATACGCAGTATTTT. It translates to CASTMGQGTDTQYF.

This clone appeared a single time. The J gene is TRBJ1-4, the V gene TRBV30; 8 bases line up with TRBD1. CDR3 length: 15 amino acids. Germline values: CDR1 GTSNPN, CDR2 SVGIG (reference sequence). Trimming at V came to 0 bases and at J to 8 bases, leaving 8 bases not matched to a gene. CDR3 bases: TGTGCCTGGAGTGTTACCCAGGGGGCTCCCGAAAAACTGTTTTTT. Encoded protein: CAWSVTQGAPEKLFF.

V usage is TRBV19 and J usage is TRBJ1-6, with D possibly matching TRBD1 (6 bases). The CDR3 runs 14 residues. The ends were cut back, 2 bases at V and 6 bases at J, with 8 bases in the middle. CDR1 is LNHDA and CDR2 is SQIVND in the germline V gene (reference sequence). The CDR3 bases are TGTGCCAGTAGTATAACAGGGTCTAATTCACCCCTCCACTTT. Its translation is CASSITGSNSPLHF.

The rearrangement links TRBV6-5 to TRBJ1-1, with D unclear. CDR1 is MNHEY, CDR2 SVGAGI, per germline. Trimming left V 0 bases short and J 2 bases short, with 7 bases between. The CDR3 totals 14 residues. The CDR3 loop reads CASSYSLLNTEAFF. The CDR3 nucleotides are TGTGCCAGCAGTTACTCATTGTTAAACACTGAAGCTTTCTTT.

This rearrangement joins TRBV18 to TRBJ2-7, with D possibly matching TRBD1 (5 bases). The V end lost 4 bases, the J end lost 2 bases, and 9 bases lay between the germline ends. The CDR3 covers 13 residues. The germline CDR1 and CDR2 sequences are KGHSH and LQKENI. In DNA form, the CDR3 reads TGTGCCAGCTCACAGGGGATAGCCTACGAGCAGTACTTC. Amino acids: CASSQGIAYEQYF.

This sequence joins TRBV5-6 and TRBJ2-5; 10 bases map to TRBD2. The CDR3 contains 17 residues. The germline V gene encodes CDR1 SGHDT and CDR2 YYEEEE. V gave up 1 base and J gave up 2 bases; unmatched junction bases: 8. The DNA for the CDR3 is TGTGCCAGCAGCTTGTGGGGGCTAGCGGGGGATCAAGAGACCCAGTACTTC. Translated: CASSLWGLAGDQETQYF.

A few counts support this clone. Other DNA sequences of this sample code for an identical CDR3. CDR3 amino acids: CASSPQVLSYEQYF. For the CDR3, the DNA is TGTGCCAGCAGTCCCCAAGTACTATCCTACGAGCAGTACTTC. The rearrangement uses TRBV27 and TRBJ2-7, with unresolved D. Germline V gene data show CDR1 as MNHEY and CDR2 as SMNVEV (reference sequence). CDR3 length equals 14 residues. Between the trimmed V and J ends, which lost 5 bases and 1 base, there was a span of 12 bases.

A single count supports this clone. The chain links TRBV7-9 to TRBJ1-2, with TRBD1 as a possible D gene (6 bases). Deletions cut 7 bases from V and 8 bases from J, with 20 bases between. Looked up from germline, CDR1 is SEHNR and CDR2 is FQNEAQ (reference sequence). The length of the CDR3 is 14 residues. CDR3 residues: CASTYFGSQGGYTF. In DNA, the CDR3 is TGTGCCAGCACTTATTTCGGGTCCCAGGGGGGCTACACCTTC.

The J gene is TRBJ2-5, the V gene TRBV6-5; no firm D call. The CDR3 sequence is 14 residues long. The germline gives CDR1 MNHEY, CDR2 SVGAGI. Trimming cost V 6 bases and J 5 bases, with 16 bases left between them. The CDR3 loop reads CASSPIVAGETQYF. CDR3 nucleotides: TGTGCCAGCAGCCCCATCGTGGCCGGGGAGACCCAGTACTTC.